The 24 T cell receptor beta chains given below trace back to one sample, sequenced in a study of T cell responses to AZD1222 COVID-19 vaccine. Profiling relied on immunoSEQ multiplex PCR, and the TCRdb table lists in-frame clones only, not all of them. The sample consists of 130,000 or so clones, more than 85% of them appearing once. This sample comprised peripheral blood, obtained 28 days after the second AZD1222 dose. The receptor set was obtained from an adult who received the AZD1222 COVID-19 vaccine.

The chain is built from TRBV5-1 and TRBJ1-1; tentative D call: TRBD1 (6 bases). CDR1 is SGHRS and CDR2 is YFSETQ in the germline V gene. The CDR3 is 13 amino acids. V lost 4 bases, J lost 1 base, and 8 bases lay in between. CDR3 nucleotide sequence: TGCGCCAGCAGCCAGGGGAGGAACACTGAAGCTTTCTTT. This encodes CASSQGRNTEAFF.

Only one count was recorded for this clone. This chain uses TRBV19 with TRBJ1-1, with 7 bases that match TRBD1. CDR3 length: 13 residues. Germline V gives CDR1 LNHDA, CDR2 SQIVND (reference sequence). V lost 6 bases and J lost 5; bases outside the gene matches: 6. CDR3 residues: CASSKRQGTEAFF. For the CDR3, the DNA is TGTGCCAGTAGCAAAAGACAGGGTACTGAAGCTTTCTTT.

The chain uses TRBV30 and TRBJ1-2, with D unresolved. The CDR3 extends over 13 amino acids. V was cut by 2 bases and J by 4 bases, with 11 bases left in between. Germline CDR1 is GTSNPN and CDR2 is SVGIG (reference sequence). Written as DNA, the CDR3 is TGTGCCTGGAGTATGCACCTATCCTATGGCTACACCTTC. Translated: CAWSMHLSYGYTF.

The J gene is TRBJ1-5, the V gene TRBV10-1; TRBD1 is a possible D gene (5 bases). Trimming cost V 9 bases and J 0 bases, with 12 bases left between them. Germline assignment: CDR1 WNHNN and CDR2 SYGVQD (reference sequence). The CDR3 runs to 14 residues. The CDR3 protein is CARTTDYSNQPQHF. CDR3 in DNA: TGCGCCAGGACGACAGATTATAGCAATCAGCCCCAGCATTTT.

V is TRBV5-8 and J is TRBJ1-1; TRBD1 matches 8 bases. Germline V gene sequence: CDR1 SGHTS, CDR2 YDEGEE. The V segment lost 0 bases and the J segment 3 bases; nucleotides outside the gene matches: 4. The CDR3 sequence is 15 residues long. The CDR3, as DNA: TGTGCCAGCAGCTTGGCAGGGGGCTCGTACACTGAAGCTTTCTTT. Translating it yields CASSLAGGSYTEAFF.

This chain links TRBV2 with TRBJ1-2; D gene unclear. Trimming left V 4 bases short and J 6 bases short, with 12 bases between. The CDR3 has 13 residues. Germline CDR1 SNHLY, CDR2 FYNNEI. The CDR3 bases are TGTGCCAGCAGTGGGGAATGGGCTGATGGCTACACCTTC. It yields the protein CASSGEWADGYTF. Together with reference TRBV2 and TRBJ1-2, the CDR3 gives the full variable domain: EPEVTQTPSHQVTQMGQEVILRCVPISNHLYFYWYRQILGQKVEFLVSFYNNEISEKSEIFDDQFSVERPDGSNFTLKIRSTKLEDSAMYFCASSGEWADGYTFGSGTRLTVV.

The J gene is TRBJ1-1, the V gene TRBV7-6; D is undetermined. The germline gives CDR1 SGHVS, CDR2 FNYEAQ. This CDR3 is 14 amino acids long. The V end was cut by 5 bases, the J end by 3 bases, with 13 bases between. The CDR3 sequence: CASSRNYGDTEAFF. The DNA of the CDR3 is TGTGCCAGCAGCCGTAACTATGGGGACACTGAAGCTTTCTTT. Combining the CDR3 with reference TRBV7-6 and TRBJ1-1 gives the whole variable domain GAGVSQSPRYKVTKRGQDVALRCDPISGHVSLYWYRQALGQGPEFLTYFNYEAQQDKSGLPNDRFSAERPEGSISTLTIQRTEQRDSAMYRCASSRNYGDTEAFFGQGTRLTVV.

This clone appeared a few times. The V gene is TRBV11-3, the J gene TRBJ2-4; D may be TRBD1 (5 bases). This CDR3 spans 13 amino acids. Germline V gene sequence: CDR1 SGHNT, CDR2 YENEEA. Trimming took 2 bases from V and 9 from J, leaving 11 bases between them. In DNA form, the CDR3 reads TGTGCCAGCAGCTTACAGGGATTGGGCATTCAGTACTTC. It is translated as CASSLQGLGIQYF.

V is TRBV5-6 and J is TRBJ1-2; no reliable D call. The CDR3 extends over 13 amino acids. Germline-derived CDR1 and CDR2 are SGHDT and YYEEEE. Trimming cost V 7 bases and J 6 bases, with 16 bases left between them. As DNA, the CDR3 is TGTGCCAGCGAGGATCTGGGAAAGGATGGCTACACCTTC. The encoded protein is CASEDLGKDGYTF.

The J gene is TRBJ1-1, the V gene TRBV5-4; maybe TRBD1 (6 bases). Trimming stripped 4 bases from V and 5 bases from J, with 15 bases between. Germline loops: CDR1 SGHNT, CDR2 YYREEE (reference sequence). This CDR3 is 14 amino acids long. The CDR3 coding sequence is TGTGCCAGCAGCCTTTCAGGGGCGTGGACTGAAGCTTTCTTT. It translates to CASSLSGAWTEAFF.

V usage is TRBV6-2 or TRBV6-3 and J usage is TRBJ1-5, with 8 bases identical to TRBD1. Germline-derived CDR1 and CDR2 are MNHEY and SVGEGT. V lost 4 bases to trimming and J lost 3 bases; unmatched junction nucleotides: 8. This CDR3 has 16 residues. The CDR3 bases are TGTGCCAGCAGTTCCTCGCGGACAGGGTACAATCAGCCCCAGCATTTT. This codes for CASSSSRTGYNQPQHF.

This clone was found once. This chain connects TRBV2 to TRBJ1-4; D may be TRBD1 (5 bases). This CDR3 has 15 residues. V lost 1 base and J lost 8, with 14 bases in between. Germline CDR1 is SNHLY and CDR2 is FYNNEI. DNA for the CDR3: TGTGCCAGCAGTGAAGGGTTGGGGGGGATAGAAAAACTGTTTTTT. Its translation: CASSEGLGGIEKLFF.

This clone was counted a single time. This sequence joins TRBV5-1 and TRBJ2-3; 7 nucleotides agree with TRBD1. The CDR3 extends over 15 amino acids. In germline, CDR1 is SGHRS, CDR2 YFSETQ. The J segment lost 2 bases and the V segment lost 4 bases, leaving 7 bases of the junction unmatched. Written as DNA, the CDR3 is TGCGCCAGCAGCCCCAAGGGACAGAACACAGATACGCAGTATTTT. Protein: CASSPKGQNTDTQYF.

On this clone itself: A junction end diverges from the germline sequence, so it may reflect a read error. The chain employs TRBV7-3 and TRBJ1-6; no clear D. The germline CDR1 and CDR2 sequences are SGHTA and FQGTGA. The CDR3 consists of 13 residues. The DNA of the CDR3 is TGTGCCAGCAGCTCCTCCTATGATTCACCCCTCCACTTT. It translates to CASSSSYDSPLHF.

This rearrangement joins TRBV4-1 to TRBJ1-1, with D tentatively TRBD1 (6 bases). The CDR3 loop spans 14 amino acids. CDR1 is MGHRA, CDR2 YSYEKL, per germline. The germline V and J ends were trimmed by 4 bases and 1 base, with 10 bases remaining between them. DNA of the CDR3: TGCGCCAGCAGCCCGACAGGCCGGAACACTGAAGCTTTCTTT. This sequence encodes CASSPTGRNTEAFF.

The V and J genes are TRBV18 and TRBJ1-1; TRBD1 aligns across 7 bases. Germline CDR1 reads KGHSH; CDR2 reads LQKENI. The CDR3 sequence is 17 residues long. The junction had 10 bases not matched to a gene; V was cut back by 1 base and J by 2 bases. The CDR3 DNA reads TGTGCCAGCTCACCACGACAGCGGGACAGAGGAAACACTGAAGCTTTCTTT. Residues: CASSPRQRDRGNTEAFF.

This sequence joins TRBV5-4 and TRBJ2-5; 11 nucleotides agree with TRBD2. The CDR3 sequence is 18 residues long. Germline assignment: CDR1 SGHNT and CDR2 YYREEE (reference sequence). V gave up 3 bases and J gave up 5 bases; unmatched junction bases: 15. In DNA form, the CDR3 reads TGTGCCAGCAGCTCCGGTCTTAGCGGGGGGGCCGAGTCGGAGACCCAGTACTTC. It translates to CASSSGLSGGAESETQYF.

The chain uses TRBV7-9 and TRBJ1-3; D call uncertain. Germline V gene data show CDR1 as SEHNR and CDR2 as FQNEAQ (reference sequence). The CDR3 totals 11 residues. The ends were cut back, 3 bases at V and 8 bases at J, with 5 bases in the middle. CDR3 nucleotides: TGTGCCAGCAGCTTTATGCACACCATATATTTT. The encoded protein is CASSFMHTIYF.

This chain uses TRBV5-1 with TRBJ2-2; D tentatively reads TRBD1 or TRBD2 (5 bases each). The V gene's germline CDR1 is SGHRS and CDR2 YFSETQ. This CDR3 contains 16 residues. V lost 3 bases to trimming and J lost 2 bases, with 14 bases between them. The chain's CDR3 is CASSWDGTENTGELFF. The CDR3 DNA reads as TGCGCCAGCAGCTGGGACGGGACGGAAAACACCGGGGAGCTGTTTTTT.

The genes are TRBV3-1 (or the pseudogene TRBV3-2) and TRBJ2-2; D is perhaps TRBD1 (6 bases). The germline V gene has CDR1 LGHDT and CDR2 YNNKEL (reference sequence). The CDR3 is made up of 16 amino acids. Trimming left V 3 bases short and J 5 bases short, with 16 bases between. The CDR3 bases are TGTGCCAGCAGCCACTCCCGGGACATCTCAACCGGGGAGCTGTTTTTT. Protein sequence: CASSHSRDISTGELFF.

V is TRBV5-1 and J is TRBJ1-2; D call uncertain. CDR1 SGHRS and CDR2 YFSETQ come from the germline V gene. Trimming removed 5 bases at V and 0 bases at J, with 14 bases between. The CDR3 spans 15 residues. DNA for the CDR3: TGCGCCAGCAGAGAGGTTGGCAGGACTAACTATGGCTACACCTTC. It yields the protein CASREVGRTNYGYTF.

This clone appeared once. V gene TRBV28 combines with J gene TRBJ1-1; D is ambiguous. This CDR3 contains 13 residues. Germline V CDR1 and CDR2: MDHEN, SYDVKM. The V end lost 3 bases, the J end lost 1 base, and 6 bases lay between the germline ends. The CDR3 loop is CASSFAGNTEAFF. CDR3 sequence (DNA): TGTGCCAGCAGTTTTGCAGGGAACACTGAAGCTTTCTTT.

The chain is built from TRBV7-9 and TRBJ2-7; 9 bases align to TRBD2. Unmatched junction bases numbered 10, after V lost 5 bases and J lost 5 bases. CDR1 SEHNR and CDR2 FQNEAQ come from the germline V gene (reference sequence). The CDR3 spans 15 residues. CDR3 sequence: CASSPIAGERNEQYV. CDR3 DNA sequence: TGTGCCAGCAGCCCTATAGCGGGAGAAAGGAACGAGCAGTACGTC.

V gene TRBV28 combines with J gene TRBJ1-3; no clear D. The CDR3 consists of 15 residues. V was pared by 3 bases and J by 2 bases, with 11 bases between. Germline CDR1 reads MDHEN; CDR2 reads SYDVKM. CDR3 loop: CASSFLSITGNTIYF. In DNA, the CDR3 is TGTGCCAGCAGTTTTTTGTCAATCACTGGAAACACCATATATTTT. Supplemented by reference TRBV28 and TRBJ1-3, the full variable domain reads DVKVTQSSRYLVKRTGEKVFLECVQDMDHENMFWYRQDPGLGLRLIYFSYDVKMKEKGDIPEGYSVSREKKERFSLILESASTNQTSMYLCASSFLSITGNTIYFGEGSWLTVV.